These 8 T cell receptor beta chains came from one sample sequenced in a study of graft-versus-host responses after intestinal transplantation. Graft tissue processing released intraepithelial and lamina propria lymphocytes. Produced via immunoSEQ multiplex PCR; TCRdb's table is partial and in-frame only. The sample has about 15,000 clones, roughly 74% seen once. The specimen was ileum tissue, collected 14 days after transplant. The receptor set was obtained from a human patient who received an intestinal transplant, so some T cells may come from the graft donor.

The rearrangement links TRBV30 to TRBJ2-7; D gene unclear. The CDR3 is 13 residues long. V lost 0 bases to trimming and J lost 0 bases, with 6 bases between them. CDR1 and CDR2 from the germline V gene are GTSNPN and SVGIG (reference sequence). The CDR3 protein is CAWSVISSYEQYF. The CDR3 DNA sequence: TGTGCCTGGAGTGTAATATCCTCCTACGAGCAGTACTTC. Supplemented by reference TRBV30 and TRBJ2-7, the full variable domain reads SQTIHQWPATLVQPVGSPLSLECTVEGTSNPNLYWYRQAAGRGLQLLFYSVGIGQISSEVPQNLSASRPQDRQFILSSKKLLLSDSGFYLCAWSVISSYEQYFGPGTRLTVT.

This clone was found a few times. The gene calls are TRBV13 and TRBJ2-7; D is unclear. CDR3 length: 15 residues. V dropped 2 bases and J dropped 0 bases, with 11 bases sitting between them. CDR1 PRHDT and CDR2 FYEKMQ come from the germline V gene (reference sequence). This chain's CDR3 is CASSLLGVGSYEQYF. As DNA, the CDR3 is TGTGCCAGCAGCTTATTAGGAGTCGGCTCCTACGAGCAGTACTTC. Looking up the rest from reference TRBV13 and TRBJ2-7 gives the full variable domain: AAGVIQSPRHLIKEKRETATLKCYPIPRHDTVYWYQQGPGQDPQFLISFYEKMQSDKGSIPDRFSAQQFSDYHSELNMSSLELGDSALYFCASSLLGVGSYEQYFGPGTRLTVT.

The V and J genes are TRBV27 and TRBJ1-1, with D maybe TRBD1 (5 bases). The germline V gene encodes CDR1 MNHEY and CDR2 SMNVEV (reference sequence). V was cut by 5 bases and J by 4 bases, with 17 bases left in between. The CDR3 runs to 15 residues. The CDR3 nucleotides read TGTGCCAGCAGTCGCCCTCCGGTGGGGGGCACTGAAGCTTTCTTT. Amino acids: CASSRPPVGGTEAFF.

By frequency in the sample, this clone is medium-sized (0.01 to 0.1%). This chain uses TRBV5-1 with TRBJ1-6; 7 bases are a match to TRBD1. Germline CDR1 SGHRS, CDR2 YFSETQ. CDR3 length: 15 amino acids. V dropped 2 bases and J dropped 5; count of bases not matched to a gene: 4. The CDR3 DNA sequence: TGCGCCAGCAGCTTCGGGGACAGAAATAATTCACCCCTCCACTTT. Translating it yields CASSFGDRNNSPLHF.

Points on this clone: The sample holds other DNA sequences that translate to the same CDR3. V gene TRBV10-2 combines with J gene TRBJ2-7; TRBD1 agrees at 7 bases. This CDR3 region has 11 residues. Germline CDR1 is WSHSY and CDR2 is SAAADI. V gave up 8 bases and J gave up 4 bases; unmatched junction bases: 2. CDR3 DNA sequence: TGCGCCAGCCTACAGGGGTACGAGCAGTACTTC. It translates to CASLQGYEQYF.

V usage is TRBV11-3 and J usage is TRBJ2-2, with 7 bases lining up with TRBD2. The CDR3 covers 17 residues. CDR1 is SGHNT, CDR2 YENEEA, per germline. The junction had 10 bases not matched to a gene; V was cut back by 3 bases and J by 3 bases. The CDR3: CASSLEATSVDTGELFF. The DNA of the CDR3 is TGTGCCAGCAGCTTGGAGGCTACTAGCGTCGACACCGGGGAGCTGTTTTTT.

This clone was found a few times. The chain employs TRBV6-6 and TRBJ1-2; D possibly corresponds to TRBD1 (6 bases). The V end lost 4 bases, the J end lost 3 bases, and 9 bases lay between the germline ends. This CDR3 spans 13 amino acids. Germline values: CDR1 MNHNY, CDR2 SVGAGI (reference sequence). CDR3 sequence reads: CASSSTGDYGYTF. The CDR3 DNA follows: TGTGCCAGCAGTTCGACAGGTGACTATGGCTACACCTTC.

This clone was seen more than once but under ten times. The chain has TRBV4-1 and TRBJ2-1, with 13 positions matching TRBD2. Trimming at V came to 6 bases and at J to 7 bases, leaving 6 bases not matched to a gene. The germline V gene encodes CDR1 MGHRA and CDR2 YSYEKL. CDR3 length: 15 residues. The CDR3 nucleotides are TGCGCCAGCAGGCTGACTAGCGGGAGGAGGAATGAGCAGTTCTTC. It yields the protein CASRLTSGRRNEQFF.